This T cell receptor (beta chain) was observed in a study of blood T cell repertoires in COVID-19. Method: immunoSEQ multiplex PCR; TCRdb's copy keeps in-frame clones and lacks some. In the table there are about 43,000 clones, around 79% of which are singletons. The germline V gene has CDR1 SGDLS and CDR2 YYNGEE. There are 15 residues in the CDR3. Between the trimmed V and J ends, which lost 3 bases and 4 bases, there was a span of 17 bases. The chain combines TRBV9 with TRBJ2-7; tentative D call: TRBD1 (6 bases). Sequencing input: peripheral blood. The sequence came from a woman aged 55 to 70 with acute or convalescent COVID-19. In nucleotides, the CDR3 is TGTGCCAGCAGCGGAGAGCCCAGGGGAGTTTACGAGCAGTACTTC. This gives the protein CASSGEPRGVYEQYF.